This TCR beta chain came from a study of tumor-infiltrating lymphocytes in oesophageal squamous cell carcinoma. V lost 3 bases to trimming and J lost 7 bases; unmatched junction nucleotides: 11. This CDR3 spans 15 amino acids. CDR1 is MDHEN and CDR2 is SYDVKM in the germline V gene. MiXCR, run by TCRdb on the PCR reads, gives a single entry per CDR3 protein. The table records some 14,000 distinct CDR3 sequences, approximately 51% of them present only once. The sample was blood. The gene calls are TRBV28 and TRBJ2-7; 8 bases are shared with TRBD2. This sequence originates from a male donor with esophageal squamous cell carcinoma. The CDR3 sequence: CASSFSGGPYPEQYF. CDR3 sequence (DNA): TGTGCCAGCAGTTTCTCGGGGGGGCCTTACCCGGAGCAGTACTTC.